This T cell receptor beta chain came from a study of Ad26.COV2.S vaccination and SARS-CoV-2 variants. Produced via immunoSEQ multiplex PCR; TCRdb's table is partial and in-frame only. This repertoire shows 350,000 to 500,000 clones, about 90% found once; its top ten account for less than 4.5%. The V end lost 5 bases, the J end lost 1 base, and 11 bases lay between the germline ends. Germline V gene sequence: CDR1 SEHNR, CDR2 FQNEAQ (reference sequence). CDR3 length: 14 residues. Treatment noted: 15 to 20 received Ad26.COV2.S at low or high dose, single or two shots; five or six received placebo; per-sample allocation not given. Day 63 following the first vaccine or placebo injection was when the samples were taken.

The chain carries TRBV7-9 and TRBJ1-1; TRBD1 might be the D (5 bases). The sample was peripheral blood, taken in a trial of Ad26.COV2.S vaccine versus placebo. The sequence came from a person between 18 and 65 years old who received the Ad26.COV2.S COVID-19 vaccine or a placebo. The CDR3 region is CASSQQAGNTEAFF. DNA of the CDR3: TGTGCCAGCAGCCAACAGGCAGGGAACACTGAAGCTTTCTTT.